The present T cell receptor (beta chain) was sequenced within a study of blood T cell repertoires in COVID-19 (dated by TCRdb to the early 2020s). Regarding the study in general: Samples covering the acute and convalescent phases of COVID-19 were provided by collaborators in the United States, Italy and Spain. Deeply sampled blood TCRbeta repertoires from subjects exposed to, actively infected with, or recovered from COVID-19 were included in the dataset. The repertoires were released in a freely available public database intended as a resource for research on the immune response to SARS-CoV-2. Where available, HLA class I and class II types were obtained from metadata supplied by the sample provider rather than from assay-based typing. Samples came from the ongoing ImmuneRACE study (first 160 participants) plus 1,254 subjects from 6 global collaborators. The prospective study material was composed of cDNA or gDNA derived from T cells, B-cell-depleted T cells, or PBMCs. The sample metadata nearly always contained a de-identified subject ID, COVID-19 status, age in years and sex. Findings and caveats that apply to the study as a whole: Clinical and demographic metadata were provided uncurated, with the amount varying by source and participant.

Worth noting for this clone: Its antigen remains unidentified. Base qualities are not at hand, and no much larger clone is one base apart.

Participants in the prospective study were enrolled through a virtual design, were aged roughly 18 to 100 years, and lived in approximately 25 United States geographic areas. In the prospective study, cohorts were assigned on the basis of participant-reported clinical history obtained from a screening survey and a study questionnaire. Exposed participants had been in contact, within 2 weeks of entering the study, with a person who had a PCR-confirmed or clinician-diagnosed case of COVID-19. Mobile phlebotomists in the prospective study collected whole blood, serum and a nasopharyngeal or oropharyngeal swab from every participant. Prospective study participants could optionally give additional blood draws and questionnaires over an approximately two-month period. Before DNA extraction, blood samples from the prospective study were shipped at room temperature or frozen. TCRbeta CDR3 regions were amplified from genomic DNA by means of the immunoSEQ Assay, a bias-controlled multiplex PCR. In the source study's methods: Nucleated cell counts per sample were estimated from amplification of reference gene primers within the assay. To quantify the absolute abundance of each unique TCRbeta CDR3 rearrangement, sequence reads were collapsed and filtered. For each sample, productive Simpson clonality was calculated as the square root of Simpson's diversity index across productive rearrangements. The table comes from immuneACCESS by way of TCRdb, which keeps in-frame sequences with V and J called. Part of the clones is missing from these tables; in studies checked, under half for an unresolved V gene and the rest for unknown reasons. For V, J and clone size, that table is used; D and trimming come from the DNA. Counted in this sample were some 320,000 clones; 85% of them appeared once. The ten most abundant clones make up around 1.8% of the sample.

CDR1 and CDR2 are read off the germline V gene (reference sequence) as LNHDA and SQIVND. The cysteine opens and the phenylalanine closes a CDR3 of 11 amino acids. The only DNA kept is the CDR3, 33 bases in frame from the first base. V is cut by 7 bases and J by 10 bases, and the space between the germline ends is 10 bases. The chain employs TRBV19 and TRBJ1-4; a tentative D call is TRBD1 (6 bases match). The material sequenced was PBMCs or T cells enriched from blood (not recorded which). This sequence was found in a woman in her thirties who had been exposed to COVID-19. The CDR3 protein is CASNGGRKLFF. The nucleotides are TGTGCCAGTAATGGGGGCAGAAAACTGTTTTTT.